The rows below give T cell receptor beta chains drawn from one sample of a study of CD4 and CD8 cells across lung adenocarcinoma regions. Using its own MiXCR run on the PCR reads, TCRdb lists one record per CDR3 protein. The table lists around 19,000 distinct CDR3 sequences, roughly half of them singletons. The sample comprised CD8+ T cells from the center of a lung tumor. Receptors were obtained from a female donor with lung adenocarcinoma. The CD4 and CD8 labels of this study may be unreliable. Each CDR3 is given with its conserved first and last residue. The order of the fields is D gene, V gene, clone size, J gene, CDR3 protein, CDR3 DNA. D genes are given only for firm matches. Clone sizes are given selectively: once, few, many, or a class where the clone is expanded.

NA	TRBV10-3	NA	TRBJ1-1	CAISRAGNTEAFF	TGTGCCATCTCCAGGGCCGGGAACACTGAAGCTTTCTTT
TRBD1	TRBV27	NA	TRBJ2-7	CASSPDRASTDMQYF	TGTGCCAGCAGTCCGGACAGGGCCTCCACAGATATGCAGTACTTC
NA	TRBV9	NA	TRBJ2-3	CASSPGTSSRTDTQYF	TGTGCCAGCAGCCCCGGGACATCCTCTCGCACAGATACGCAGTATTTT
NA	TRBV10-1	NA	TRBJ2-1	CASSESDDNEQFF	TGCGCCAGCAGTGAGTCCGACGACAATGAGCAGTTCTTC
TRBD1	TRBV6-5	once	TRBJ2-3	CASSYTAGGSDTQYF	TGTGCCAGCAGTTATACGGCAGGGGGCTCAGATACGCAGTATTTT
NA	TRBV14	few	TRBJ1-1	CASSQRGVGNTEAFF	TGTGCCAGCAGCCAGAGAGGCGTCGGGAACACTGAAGCTTTCTTT
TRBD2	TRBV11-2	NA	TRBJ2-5	CVSGAGGTRGRETQYF	TGTGTCAGCGGGGCCGGGGGGACCCGTGGCCGTGAGACCCAGTACTTC
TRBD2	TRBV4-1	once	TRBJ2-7	CASSQDAGALDEQYF	TGCGCCAGCAGCCAAGATGCGGGAGCCCTCGACGAGCAGTACTTC
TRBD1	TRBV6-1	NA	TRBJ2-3	CASSEITGETDTQYF	TGTGCCAGCAGTGAAATTACAGGGGAAACAGATACGCAGTATTTT
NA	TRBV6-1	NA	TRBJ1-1	CASSAPPGASNTEAFF	TGTGCCAGCAGTGCCCCTCCGGGGGCGTCCAACACTGAAGCTTTCTTT
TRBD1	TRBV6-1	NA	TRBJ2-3	CASMVRQGVSTEAQYF	TGTGCCAGCATGGTGCGACAGGGTGTGAGCACCGAGGCGCAGTATTTT
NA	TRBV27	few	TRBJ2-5	CASSVLGTPDQYF	TGTGCCAGCAGCGTCCTCGGGACTCCCGACCAGTACTTC
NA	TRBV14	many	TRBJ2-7	CASRKANRGEQYF	TGTGCCAGCAGAAAGGCTAATAGGGGCGAGCAGTACTTC
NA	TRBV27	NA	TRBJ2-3	CGGSSHDTQYF	TGTGGGGGCAGTTCGCACGATACGCAGTATTTT
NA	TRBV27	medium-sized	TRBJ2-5	CASSLLTEVGETQYF	TGTGCCAGCAGTCTACTTACGGAGGTTGGTGAGACCCAGTACTTC
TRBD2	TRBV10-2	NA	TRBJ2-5	CASSESGRETQYF	TGCGCCAGCAGTGAAAGCGGGAGAGAGACCCAGTACTTC
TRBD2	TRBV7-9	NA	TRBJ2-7	CAGSGGISKDTQYF	TGTGCGGGGAGCGGGGGCATTAGCAAAGATACGCAGTACTTC
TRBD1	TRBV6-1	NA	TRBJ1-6	CATEGQGFYNSPLHF	TGTGCCACCGAGGGACAGGGGTTCTATAATTCACCCCTCCACTTT
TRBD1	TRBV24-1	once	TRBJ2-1	CATSDSRQGRYNEQFF	TGTGCCACCAGTGATTCCCGACAGGGGCGTTACAATGAGCAGTTCTTC
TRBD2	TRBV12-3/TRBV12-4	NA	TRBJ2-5	CASNLGGNQETQYF	TGTGCCAGCAACCTGGGGGGGAACCAAGAGACCCAGTACTTC
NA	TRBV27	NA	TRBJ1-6	CASKTATYNSPLHF	TGTGCCAGCAAGACTGCCACCTATAATTCACCCCTCCACTTT
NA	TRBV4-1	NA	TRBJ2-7	CASSLGGHEPYEQYF	TGCGCCAGCAGCCTAGGGGGACACGAGCCCTACGAGCAGTACTTC
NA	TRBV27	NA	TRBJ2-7	CATGLRLTNTQYF	TGCGCCACCGGTTTACGACTCACAAATACGCAGTACTTC
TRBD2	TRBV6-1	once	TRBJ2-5	CASSTGTSGRAIYKQYF	TGTGCCAGCAGCACCGGGACTAGCGGGAGAGCAATCTACAAGCAGTACTTC
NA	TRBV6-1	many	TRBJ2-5	CASSEALIGVEGRTQYF	TGTGCCAGCAGTGAAGCTTTGATAGGGGTTGAGGGACGGACCCAGTACTTC
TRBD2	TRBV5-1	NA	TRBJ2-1	CASSSSNGRNEQFF	TGCGCCAGCTCTTCTTCGAACGGGAGGAATGAGCAGTTCTTC
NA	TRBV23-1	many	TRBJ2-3	CASRLGQPPESINTDTQYF	TGCGCCAGCAGACTCGGGCAGCCACCCGAAAGTATAAACACAGATACGCAGTATTTT
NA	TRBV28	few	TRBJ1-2	CASSRSMEARNYGYTF	TGTGCCAGCAGTAGGAGCATGGAGGCGCGTAACTATGGCTACACCTTC
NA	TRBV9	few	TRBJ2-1	CASSVRADSYNEQFF	TGTGCCAGCAGCGTCCGAGCGGACTCCTACAATGAGCAGTTCTTC
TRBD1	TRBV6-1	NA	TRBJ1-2	CASSDGQGNRGYTF	TGTGCCAGCAGTGACGGACAGGGGAACAGGGGCTACACCTTC
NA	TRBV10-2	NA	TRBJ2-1	CASKGGRRESSYNEQFF	TGCGCCAGCAAGGGGGGTCGGCGGGAAAGCTCCTACAATGAGCAGTTCTTC
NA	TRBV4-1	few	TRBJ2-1	CASRRTVLHYNEQFF	TGCGCCAGCAGGAGGACAGTGCTTCACTACAATGAGCAGTTCTTC
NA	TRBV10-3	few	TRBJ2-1	CAISDPGGGSSYNEQFF	TGTGCCATCAGTGACCCAGGGGGAGGGAGCTCCTACAATGAGCAGTTCTTC
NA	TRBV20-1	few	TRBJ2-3	CSARDRRGLFDTQYF	TGCAGTGCTAGAGACCGCAGAGGGCTATTCGATACGCAGTATTTT
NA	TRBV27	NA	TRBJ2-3	CASGPGLGVTDMQYF	TGTGCCAGCGGTCCGGGGCTGGGCGTCACAGATATGCAGTATTTC
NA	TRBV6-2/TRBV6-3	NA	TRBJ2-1	CASSKPSQGYEQFF	TGTGCCAGCAGTAAACCGTCACAGGGCTATGAGCAGTTCTTC
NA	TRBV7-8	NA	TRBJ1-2	CASSNNLGANYGYTF	TGTGCCAGCAGCAATAACCTAGGGGCCAACTATGGCTACACCTTC
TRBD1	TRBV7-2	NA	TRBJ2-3	CAGGRGGGSTDTQYF	TGTGCCGGGGGCCGAGGGGGCGGTAGCACAGATACGCAGTATTTC
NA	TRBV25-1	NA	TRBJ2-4	CASSVGDRQGATQYF	TGTGCCAGCAGTGTCGGGGACCGCCAAGGGGCGACTCAGTACTTC
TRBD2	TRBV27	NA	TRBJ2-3	CARGPTSTDTQYF	TGTGCCAGGGGGCCGACTAGCACAGATACGCAGTATTTC
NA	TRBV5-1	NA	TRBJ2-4	CRVTGVGAKNTQYF	TGCCGCGTCACGGGGGTGGGAGCCAAAAACACTCAGTACTTC
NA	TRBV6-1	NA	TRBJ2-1	CASSRGHGPSYEQFF	TGTGCCAGCAGTCGGGGACACGGGCCATCCTACGAGCAGTTCTTC
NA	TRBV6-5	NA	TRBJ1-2	CASSYSGSIHGYTF	TGTGCCAGCAGTTACTCAGGAAGTATACATGGCTACACCTTC
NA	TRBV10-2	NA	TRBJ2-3	CASSMHGSETQYF	TGCGCCAGCAGCATGCATGGGTCAGAGACGCAGTATTTC
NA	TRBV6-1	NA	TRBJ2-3	CAGRGGPEEDTQYF	TGTGCCGGCAGGGGGGGACCAGAGGAAGATACGCAGTATTTT
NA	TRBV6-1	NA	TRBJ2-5	CASSEWGRGTQETQYF	TGTGCCAGCAGTGAATGGGGGAGGGGGACCCAAGAGACCCAGTACTTC
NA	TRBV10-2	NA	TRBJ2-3	CASRSVTTDGQYF	TGCGCCAGCAGGTCCGTGACCACAGATGGGCAGTATTTT
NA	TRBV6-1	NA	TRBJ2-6	CASSEALWGAGANVLTF	TGTGCCAGCAGTGAAGCATTATGGGGCGCTGGGGCCAACGTCCTGACTTTC
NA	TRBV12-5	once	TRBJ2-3	CASGALQGSWRNAETQYF	TGTGCTAGTGGTGCCCTCCAGGGCTCCTGGAGAAATGCAGAGACGCAGTATTTT
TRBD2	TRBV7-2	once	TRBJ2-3	CASSLGTGSPSGLYNEQYF	TGTGCCAGCAGCTTAGGGACCGGGTCGCCTAGCGGACTCTACAATGAGCAGTATTTT